One T cell receptor (beta chain) is described in this entry. Its antigen remains unidentified. This entry belongs to a study of monozygotic twins with inflammatory bowel disease. Study-wide results and caveats: Especially with disease activity, IBD patients had fewer clonotypes in common with others than healthy twins did.

With roughly 16 and 10 cycles respectively, two nested PCRs were carried out on TCRalpha and TCRbeta cDNA. TCRdb reworked the 5' RACE reads into one entry per CDR3 protein, no DNA. The sample is made up of 200,000 to 250,000 distinct CDR3 sequences, and the top ten hold under 8.5% of it. Germline V gives CDR1 SGHVS, CDR2 FQNEAQ. The CDR3 sequence is 14 residues long. The sequenced sample consisted of blood. This receptor was taken from a human donor with ulcerative colitis or Crohn's disease, or a healthy co-twin of an affected twin (not recorded which). The chain recombines TRBV7-8 with TRBJ2-1; TCRdb gives TRBD2 as the D gene, but with no DNA this cannot be confirmed. Here the CDR3 reads CASSLLAAYNEQFF. Full variable domain (rest looked up from reference TRBV7-8 and TRBJ2-1): GAGVSQSPRYKVAKRGQDVALRCDPISGHVSLFWYQQALGQGPEFLTYFQNEAQLDKSGLPSDRFFAERPEGSVSTLKIQRTQQEDSAVYLCASSLLAAYNEQFFGPGTRLTVL.